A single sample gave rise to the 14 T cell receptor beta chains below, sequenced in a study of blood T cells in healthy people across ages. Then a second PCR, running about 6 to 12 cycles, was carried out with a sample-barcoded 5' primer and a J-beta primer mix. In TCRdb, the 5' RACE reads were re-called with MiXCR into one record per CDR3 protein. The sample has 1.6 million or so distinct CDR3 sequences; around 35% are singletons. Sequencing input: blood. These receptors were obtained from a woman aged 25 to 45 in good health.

The CDR3 bases are TGCGCCAGCTACCCGGACAGAAGCTCCTACGAGCAGTACTTC. This codes for CASYPDRSSYEQYF. The rearrangement joins TRBV5-1 to TRBJ2-7; D is possibly TRBD1 (6 bases). Trimming left V 7 bases short and J 0 bases short, with 14 bases between. Germline values: CDR1 SGHRS, CDR2 YFSETQ. This CDR3 spans 14 amino acids.

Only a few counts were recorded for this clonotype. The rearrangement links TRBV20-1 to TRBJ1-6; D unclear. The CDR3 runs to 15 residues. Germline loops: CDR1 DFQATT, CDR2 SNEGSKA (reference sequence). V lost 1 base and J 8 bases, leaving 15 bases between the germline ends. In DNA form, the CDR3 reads TGCAGTGCTAGAGGAGCCTACGTGTCGGATTCACCCCTCCACTTT. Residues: CSARGAYVSDSPLHF.

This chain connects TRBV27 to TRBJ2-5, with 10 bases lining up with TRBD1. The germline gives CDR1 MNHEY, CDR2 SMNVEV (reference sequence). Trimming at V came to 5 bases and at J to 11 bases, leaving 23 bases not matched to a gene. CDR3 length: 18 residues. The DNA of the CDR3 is TGTGCCAGCAGTCCCCGGGACAGGGGAGGTCTGAGGCTGAGGGAGCAGTACTTC. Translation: CASSPRDRGGLRLREQYF.

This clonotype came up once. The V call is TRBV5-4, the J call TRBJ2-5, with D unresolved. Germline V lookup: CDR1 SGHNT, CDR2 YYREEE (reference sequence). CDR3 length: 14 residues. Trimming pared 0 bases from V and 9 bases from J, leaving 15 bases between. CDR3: CASSLEVRPEAQYF. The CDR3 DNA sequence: TGTGCCAGCAGCTTGGAGGTTAGACCCGAGGCCCAGTACTTC. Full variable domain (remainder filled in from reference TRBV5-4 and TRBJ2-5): ETGVTQSPTHLIKTRGQQVTLRCSSQSGHNTVSWYQQALGQGPQFIFQYYREEENGRGNFPPRFSGLQFPNYSSELNVNALELDDSALYLCASSLEVRPEAQYFGPGTRLLVL.

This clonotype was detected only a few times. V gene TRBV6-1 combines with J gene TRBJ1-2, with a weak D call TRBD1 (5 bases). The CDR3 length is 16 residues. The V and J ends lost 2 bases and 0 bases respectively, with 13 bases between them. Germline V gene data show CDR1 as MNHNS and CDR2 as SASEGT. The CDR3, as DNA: TGTGCCAGCAGTGAAAGGGGACTCCAAGCTAACTATGGCTACACCTTC. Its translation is CASSERGLQANYGYTF.

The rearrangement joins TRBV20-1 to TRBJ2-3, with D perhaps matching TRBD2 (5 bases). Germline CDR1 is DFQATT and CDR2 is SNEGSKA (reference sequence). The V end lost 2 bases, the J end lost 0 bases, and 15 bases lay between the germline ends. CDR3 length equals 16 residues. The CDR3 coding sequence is TGCAGTGCTAGACCAGCGGATCTCACTAGCACAGATACGCAGTATTTT. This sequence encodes CSARPADLTSTDTQYF.

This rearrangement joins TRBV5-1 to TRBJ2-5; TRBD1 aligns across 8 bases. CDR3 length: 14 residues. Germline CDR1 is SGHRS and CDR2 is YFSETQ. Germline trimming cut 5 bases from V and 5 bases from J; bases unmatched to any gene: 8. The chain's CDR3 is CASRWTGSGETQYF. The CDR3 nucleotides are TGCGCCAGCAGGTGGACAGGGTCAGGGGAGACCCAGTACTTC. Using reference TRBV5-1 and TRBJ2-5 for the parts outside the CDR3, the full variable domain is KAGVTQTPRYLIKTRGQQVTLSCSPISGHRSVSWYQQTPGQGLQFLFEYFSETQRNKGNFPGRFSGRQFSNSRSEMNVSTLELGDSALYLCASRWTGSGETQYFGPGTRLLVL.

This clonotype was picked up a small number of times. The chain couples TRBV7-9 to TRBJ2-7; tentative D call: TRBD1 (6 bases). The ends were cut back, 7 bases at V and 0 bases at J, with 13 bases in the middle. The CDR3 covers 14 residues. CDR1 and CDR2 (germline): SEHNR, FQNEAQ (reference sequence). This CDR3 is CASNTQGHSYEQYF. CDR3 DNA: TGTGCCAGCAATACACAGGGACACTCCTACGAGCAGTACTTC.

As DNA, the CDR3 is TGTGCCAGCAGCGCGGGGGGGTCGAACACCGGGGAGCTGTTTTTT. As protein: CASSAGGSNTGELFF. V usage is TRBV7-2 and J usage is TRBJ2-2, with 9 bases identical to TRBD2. Germline CDR1 SGHTA, CDR2 FQGNSA. The trim removed 5 bases at V and 0 bases at J, leaving 1 base unmatched. The CDR3 has 15 residues.

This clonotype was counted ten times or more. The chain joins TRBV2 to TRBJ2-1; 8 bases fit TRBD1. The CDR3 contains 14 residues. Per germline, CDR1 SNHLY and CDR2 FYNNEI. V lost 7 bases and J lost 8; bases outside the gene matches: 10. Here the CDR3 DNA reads TGTGCCAGCAAGGGACAGGTTACAGGCCATGAGCAGTTCTTC. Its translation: CASKGQVTGHEQFF.

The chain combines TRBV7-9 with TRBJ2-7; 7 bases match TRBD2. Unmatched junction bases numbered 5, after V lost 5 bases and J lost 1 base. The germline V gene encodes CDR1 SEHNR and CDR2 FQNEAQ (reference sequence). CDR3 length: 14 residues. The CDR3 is CASSPDGRSYEQYF. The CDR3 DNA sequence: TGTGCCAGCAGCCCGGACGGGAGGTCCTACGAGCAGTACTTC. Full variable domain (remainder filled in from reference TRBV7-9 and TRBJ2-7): DTGVSQNPRHKITKRGQNVTFRCDPISEHNRLYWYRQTLGQGPEFLTYFQNEAQLEKSRLLSDRFSAERPKGSFSTLEIQRTEQGDSAMYLCASSPDGRSYEQYFGPGTRLTVT.

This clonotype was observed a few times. The CDR3 DNA sequence: TGCGCCAGCAGCCCCGGACTAGCGCTGCAAGAGACCCAGTACTTC. It yields the protein CASSPGLALQETQYF. The chain combines TRBV4-1 with TRBJ2-5; 9 bases map to TRBD2. The germline CDR1 and CDR2 sequences are MGHRA and YSYEKL. The CDR3 spans 15 residues. Germline trimming cut 4 bases from V and 2 bases from J; bases unmatched to any gene: 5.

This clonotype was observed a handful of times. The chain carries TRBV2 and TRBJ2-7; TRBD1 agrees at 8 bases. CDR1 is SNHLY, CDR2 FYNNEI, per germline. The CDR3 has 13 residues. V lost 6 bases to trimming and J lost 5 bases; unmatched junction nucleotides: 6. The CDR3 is CASRLGQGDEQYF. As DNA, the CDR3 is TGTGCCAGCAGATTAGGACAGGGTGACGAGCAGTACTTC. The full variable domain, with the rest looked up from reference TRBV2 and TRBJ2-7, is EPEVTQTPSHQVTQMGQEVILRCVPISNHLYFYWYRQILGQKVEFLVSFYNNEISEKSEIFDDQFSVERPDGSNFTLKIRSTKLEDSAMYFCASRLGQGDEQYFGPGTRLTVT.

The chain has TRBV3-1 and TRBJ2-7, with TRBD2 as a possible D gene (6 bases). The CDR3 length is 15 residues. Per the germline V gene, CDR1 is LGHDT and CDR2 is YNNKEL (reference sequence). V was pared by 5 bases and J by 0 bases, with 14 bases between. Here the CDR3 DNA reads TGTGCCAGCAGCGCCGGAGGGCAGAGCTCCTACGAGCAGTACTTC. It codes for CASSAGGQSSYEQYF.